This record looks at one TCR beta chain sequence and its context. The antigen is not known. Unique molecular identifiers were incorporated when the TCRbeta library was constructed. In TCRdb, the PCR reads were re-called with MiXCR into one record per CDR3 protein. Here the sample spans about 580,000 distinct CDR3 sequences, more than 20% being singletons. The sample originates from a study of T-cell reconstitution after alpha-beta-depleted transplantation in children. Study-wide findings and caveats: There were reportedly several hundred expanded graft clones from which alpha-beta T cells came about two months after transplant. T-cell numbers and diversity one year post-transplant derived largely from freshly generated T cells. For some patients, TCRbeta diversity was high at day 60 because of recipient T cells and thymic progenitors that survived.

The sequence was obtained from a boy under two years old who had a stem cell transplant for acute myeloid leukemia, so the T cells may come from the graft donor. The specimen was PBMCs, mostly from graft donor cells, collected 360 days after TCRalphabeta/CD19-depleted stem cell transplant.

The CDR3 region is CASSYNWVGAFF. CDR3 bases: TGTGCCAGCAGTTACAATTGGGTGGGAGCTTTCTTT. The chain recombines TRBV6-6 with TRBJ1-1; the D is unclear. Germline CDR1 and CDR2: MNHNY and SVGAGI (reference sequence). V lost 2 bases, J lost 10 bases, and 11 bases lay in between. This CDR3 is 12 amino acids long.